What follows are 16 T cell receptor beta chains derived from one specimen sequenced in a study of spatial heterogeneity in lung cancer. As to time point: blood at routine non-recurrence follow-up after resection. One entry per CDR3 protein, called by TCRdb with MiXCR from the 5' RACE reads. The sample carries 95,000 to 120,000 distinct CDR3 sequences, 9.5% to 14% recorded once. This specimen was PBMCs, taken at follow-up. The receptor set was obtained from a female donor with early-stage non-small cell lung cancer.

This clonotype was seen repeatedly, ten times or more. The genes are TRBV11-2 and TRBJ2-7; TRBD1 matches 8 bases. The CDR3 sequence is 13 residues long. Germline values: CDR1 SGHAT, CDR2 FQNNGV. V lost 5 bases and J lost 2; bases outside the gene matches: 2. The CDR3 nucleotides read TGTGCCAGCAGCCCGGACAGGGCCTACGAGCAGTACTTC. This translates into CASSPDRAYEQYF.

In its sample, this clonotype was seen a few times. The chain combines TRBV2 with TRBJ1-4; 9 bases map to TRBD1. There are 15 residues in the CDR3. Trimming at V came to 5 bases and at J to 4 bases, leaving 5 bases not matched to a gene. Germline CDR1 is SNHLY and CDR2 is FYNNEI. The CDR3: CASSRQGQGNEKLFF. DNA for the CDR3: TGTGCCAGCAGTCGCCAGGGACAGGGTAATGAAAAACTGTTTTTT.

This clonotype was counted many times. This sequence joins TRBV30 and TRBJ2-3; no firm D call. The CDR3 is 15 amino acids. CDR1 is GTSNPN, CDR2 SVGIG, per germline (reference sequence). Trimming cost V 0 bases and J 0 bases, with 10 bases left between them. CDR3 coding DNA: TGTGCCTGGAGTGTAGGCGGTGCTAGCACAGATACGCAGTATTTT. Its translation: CAWSVGGASTDTQYF.

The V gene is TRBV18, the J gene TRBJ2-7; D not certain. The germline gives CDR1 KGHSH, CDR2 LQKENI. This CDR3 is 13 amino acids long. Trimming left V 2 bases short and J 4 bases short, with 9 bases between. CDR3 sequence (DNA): TGTGCCAGCTCACCAAGCACAGATTACGAGCAGTACTTC. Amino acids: CASSPSTDYEQYF. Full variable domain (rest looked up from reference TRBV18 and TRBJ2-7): NAGVMQNPRHLVRRRGQEARLRCSPMKGHSHVYWYRQLPEEGLKFMVYLQKENIIDESGMPKERFSAEFPKEGPSILRIQQVVRGDSAAYFCASSPSTDYEQYFGPGTRLTVT.

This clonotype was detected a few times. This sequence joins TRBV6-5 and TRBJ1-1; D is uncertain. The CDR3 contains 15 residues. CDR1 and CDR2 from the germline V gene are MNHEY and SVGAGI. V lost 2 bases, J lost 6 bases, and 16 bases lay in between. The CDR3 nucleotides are TGTGCCAGCAGTTACGGGGAGGCCGGTTACGCTGAAGCTTTCTTT. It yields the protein CASSYGEAGYAEAFF.

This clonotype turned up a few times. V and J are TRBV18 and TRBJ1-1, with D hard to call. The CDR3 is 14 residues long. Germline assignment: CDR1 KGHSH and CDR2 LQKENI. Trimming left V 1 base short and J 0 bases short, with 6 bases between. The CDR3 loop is CASSPLTLNTEAFF. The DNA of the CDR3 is TGTGCCAGCTCACCACTTACTTTGAACACTGAAGCTTTCTTT.

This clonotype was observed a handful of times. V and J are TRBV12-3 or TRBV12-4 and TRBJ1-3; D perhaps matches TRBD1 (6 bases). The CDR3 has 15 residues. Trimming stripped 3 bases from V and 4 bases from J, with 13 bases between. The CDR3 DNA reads TGTGCCAGCAGTTTTGGGCAGGGGTTCGGAAACACCATATATTTT. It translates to CASSFGQGFGNTIYF.

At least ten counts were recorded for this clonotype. Here the CDR3 DNA reads TGTGCCTGGGCGGACTTTCTAGGTACCGAGCAGTACTTC. Amino acids: CAWADFLGTEQYF. The chain couples TRBV30 to TRBJ2-7; weak D call: TRBD2 (5 bases). This CDR3 comprises 13 residues. V shed 5 bases and J shed 6 bases, with 17 bases lying between them. Germline lookup yields CDR1 GTSNPN and CDR2 SVGIG (reference sequence).

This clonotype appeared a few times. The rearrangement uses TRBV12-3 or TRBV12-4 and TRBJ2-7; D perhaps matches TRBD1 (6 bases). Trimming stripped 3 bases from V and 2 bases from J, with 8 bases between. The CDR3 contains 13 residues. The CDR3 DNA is TGTGCCAGCAGTTTGCAGGGGACCTACGAGCAGTACTTC. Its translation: CASSLQGTYEQYF.

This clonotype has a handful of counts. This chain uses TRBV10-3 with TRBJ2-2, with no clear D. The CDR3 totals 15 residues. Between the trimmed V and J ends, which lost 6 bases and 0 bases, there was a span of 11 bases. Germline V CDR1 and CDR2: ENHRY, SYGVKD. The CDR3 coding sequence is TGTGCCATCAGGGTAGGCGGACCGAACACCGGGGAGCTGTTTTTT. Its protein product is CAIRVGGPNTGELFF.

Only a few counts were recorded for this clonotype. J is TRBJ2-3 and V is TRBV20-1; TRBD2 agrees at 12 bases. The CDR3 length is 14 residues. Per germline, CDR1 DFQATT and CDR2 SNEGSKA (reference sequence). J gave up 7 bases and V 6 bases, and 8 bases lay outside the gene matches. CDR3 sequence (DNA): TGCAGTGCGCAGACTAGCGGGAGTTCTAATACGCAGTATTTT. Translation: CSAQTSGSSNTQYF.

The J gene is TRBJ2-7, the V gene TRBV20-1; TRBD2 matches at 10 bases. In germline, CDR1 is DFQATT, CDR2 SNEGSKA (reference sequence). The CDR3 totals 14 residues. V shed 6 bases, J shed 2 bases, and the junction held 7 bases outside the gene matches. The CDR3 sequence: CSAERTSGAYEQYF. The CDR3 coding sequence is TGCAGTGCAGAAAGGACTAGCGGAGCCTACGAGCAGTACTTC.

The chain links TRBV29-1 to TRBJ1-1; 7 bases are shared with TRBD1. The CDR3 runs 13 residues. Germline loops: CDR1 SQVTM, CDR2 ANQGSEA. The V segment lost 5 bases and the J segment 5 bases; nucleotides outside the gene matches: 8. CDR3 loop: CSVNRGERTEAFF. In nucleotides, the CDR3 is TGCAGCGTTAACAGGGGTGAAAGGACTGAAGCTTTCTTT.

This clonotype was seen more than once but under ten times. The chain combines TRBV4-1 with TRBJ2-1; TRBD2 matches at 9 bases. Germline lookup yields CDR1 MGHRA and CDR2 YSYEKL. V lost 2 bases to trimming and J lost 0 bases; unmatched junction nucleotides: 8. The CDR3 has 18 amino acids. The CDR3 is CASSQSSSGTDSYNEQFF. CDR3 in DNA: TGCGCCAGCAGCCAATCGTCTAGCGGGACCGACTCCTACAATGAGCAGTTCTTC.

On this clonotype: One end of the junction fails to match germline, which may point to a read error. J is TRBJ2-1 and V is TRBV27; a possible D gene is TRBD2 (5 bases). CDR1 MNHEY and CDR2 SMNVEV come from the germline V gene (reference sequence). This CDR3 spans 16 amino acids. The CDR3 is CASRALAVSSYNERFF. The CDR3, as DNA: TGTGCCAGCAGAGCTCTAGCTGTAAGCTCCTACAATGAGCGGTTCTTC.

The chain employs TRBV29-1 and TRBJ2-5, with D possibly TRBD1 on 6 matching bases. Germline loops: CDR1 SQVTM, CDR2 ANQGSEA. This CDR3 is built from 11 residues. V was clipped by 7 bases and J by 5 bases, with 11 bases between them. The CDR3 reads CSGRGWETQYF. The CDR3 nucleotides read TGCAGCGGCAGGGGATGGGAGACCCAGTACTTC.